This is a list of T cell receptor beta chains from one sample in a study of T cell responses to AZD1222 COVID-19 vaccine. Repertoires were generated with immunoSEQ multiplex PCR, while TCRdb's copy carries only in-frame clones and drops some. The repertoire holds over 150,000 clones, with about 92% as singletons. This specimen consisted of peripheral blood, obtained on day 0 of AZD1222 vaccination. These receptors originate from an adult in good health. Each CDR3 is given with its conserved first and last residue. A D gene is named only where the DNA matches it firmly. Only some rows state a clone size, as once, few, many or a class for expanded clones.

cdr3_aa cdr3_nt j_call v_call d_call clone_size
CATSRDRGLGEKLFF TGTGCCACCAGCAGAGACAGGGGTCTCGGCGAAAAACTGTTTTTT TRBJ1-4 TRBV15 . .
CASSLGRQPQHF TGTGCCAGCAGTTTAGGGAGGCAGCCCCAGCATTTT TRBJ1-5 TRBV28 . .
CASSRTDDSNQPQHF TGTGCCAGCAGCAGGACAGATGATAGCAATCAGCCCCAGCATTTT TRBJ1-5 TRBV7-9 . .
CASKLGPQSTDTQYF TGCGCCAGCAAATTAGGACCCCAGAGCACAGATACGCAGTATTTT TRBJ2-3 TRBV4-3 . few
CASSPPAGGYTF TGTGCCAGCAGCCCACCCGCAGGGGGTTATACCTTC TRBJ1-2 TRBV7-2 TRBD1 .
CASRLSERVGSPLHF TGTGCCAGCAGGCTTAGTGAACGGGTCGGATCACCCCTCCACTTT TRBJ1-6 TRBV28 . .
CASSFWALNSPLHF TGCGCCAGCAGCTTTTGGGCTTTAAATTCACCCCTCCACTTT TRBJ1-6 TRBV5-1 . .
CASSLGRQSTAGYTF TGTGCCAGCAGCTTGGGGAGACAGTCAACGGCTGGCTACACCTTC TRBJ1-2 TRBV5-4 . .
CASSQATGDSPLHF TGTGCCAGCAGCCAGGCAACAGGGGATTCACCCCTCCACTTT TRBJ1-6 TRBV3-1/TRBV3-2 TRBD1 .
CASREPNTEAFF TGCGCCAGCAGGGAGCCGAACACTGAAGCTTTCTTT TRBJ1-1 TRBV5-1 . few
CASSSNLRGAASPLHF TGTGCCAGCAGCTCCAATCTCCGAGGGGCAGCGTCACCCCTCCACTTT TRBJ1-6 TRBV7-3 . .
CASIAGTGRPEAFF TGTGCCAGCATTGCGGGGACGGGTCGGCCTGAAGCTTTCTTT TRBJ1-1 TRBV7-9 . many
CASSISWPGTGHSYEQYF TGTGCCAGCAGTATCTCCTGGCCCGGGACAGGGCATTCCTACGAGCAGTACTTC TRBJ2-7 TRBV28 TRBD1 few
CASSEAGLAGGFEQYF TGTGCCAGCAGTGAAGCGGGACTAGCGGGGGGGTTCGAGCAGTACTTC TRBJ2-7 TRBV6-1 TRBD2 .
CASSAWTSSYNEQFF TGTGCCAGCAGCGCTTGGACCAGCTCCTACAATGAGCAGTTCTTC TRBJ2-1 TRBV9 . .
CASPEIHMGRNYGYTF TGTGCCAGCCCTGAAATACACATGGGCCGTAACTATGGCTACACCTTC TRBJ1-2 TRBV5-5 . .
CAWKGGRRTGELFF TGTGCCTGGAAGGGAGGACGGAGGACCGGGGAGCTGTTTTTT TRBJ2-2 TRBV30 . once
CASSPRGEDGEQYF TGCGCCAGCAGCCCCAGGGGGGAGGATGGCGAGCAGTACTTC TRBJ2-7 TRBV4-1 . few
CASSVGGFDSPLHF TGTGCCAGCAGCGTAGGGGGGTTTGATTCACCCCTCCACTTT TRBJ1-6 TRBV9 . .
CASSAQGGDHGYTF TGTGCCAGCAGTGCTCAGGGCGGCGATCATGGCTACACCTTC TRBJ1-2 TRBV6-4 . .
CASSLSRETEAFF TGTGCCAGCAGCCTATCTAGGGAGACTGAAGCTTTCTTT TRBJ1-1 TRBV11-3 . .
CASSLGQGFRTEAFF TGTGCCAGCAGTTTGGGACAGGGGTTCCGGACTGAAGCTTTCTTT TRBJ1-1 TRBV6-5 TRBD1 once
CSVEDGALTGEKLFF TGCAGCGTTGAAGACGGGGCCCTCACAGGTGAAAAACTGTTTTTT TRBJ1-4 TRBV29-1 . .
CASSWGYRGRGYGYTF TGTGCCAGCAGTTGGGGTTACAGGGGGCGCGGCTATGGCTACACCTTC TRBJ1-2 TRBV6-5 TRBD1 .
CSAMTYKQYF TGCAGTGCCATGACATACAAGCAGTACTTC TRBJ2-7 TRBV20-1 . .
CASSLASSGPTSGNTIYF TGCGCCAGCAGCTTGGCCTCGTCGGGTCCTACCTCTGGAAACACCATATATTTT TRBJ1-3 TRBV5-1 . once
CASSWGGLETQYF TGTGCCAGCAGTTGGGGGGGTTTGGAGACCCAGTACTTC TRBJ2-5 TRBV25-1 TRBD2 once
CASSLNREYEQYF TGTGCCAGCAGTTTAAACAGGGAGTACGAGCAGTACTTC TRBJ2-7 TRBV27 . .
CASSELGSGWDEQFF TGTGCCAGCAGTGAATTAGGTAGCGGGTGGGATGAGCAGTTCTTC TRBJ2-1 TRBV6-1 TRBD2 .
CASSSGQGRWNGELFF TGTGCCAGCAGCTCCGGACAGGGGCGATGGAACGGGGAGCTGTTTTTT TRBJ2-2 TRBV5-4 TRBD1 few
CASSILTGIGNQPQHF TGTGCCAGCAGCATCTTGACAGGGATTGGCAATCAGCCCCAGCATTTT TRBJ1-5 TRBV7-8 TRBD1 .
CASSQERDGGTDTQYF TGCGCCAGCAGCCAAGAAAGGGACGGGGGGACCGATACGCAGTATTTT TRBJ2-3 TRBV4-1 TRBD2 .
CASSFRQAGSPLHF TGTGCCAGCAGTTTCAGACAGGCAGGTTCACCCCTCCACTTT TRBJ1-6 TRBV28 . .
CASSYSASTYEQYF TGCGCCAGCAGCTACAGTGCTTCGACCTACGAGCAGTACTTC TRBJ2-7 TRBV5-1 . .
CASSPSGAVYGYTF TGTGCCAGCAGCCCCTCCGGGGCTGTCTATGGCTACACCTTC TRBJ1-2 TRBV7-2 . once
CASSPAGGVEPQHF TGCGCCAGCAGCCCCGCAGGGGGCGTCGAGCCCCAGCATTTT TRBJ1-5 TRBV5-1 TRBD1 .
CASSSTNVVGSPLHF TGTGCCAGCAGTTCTACGAACGTGGTGGGGTCACCCCTCCACTTT TRBJ1-6 TRBV2 . .
CATSDRGYSYGYTF TGTGCCACCAGTGACCGAGGGTATTCTTATGGCTACACCTTC TRBJ1-2 TRBV24-1 . .
CASSAAGSPLHF TGTGCCAGCAGCGCCGCCGGGTCACCCCTCCACTTT TRBJ1-6 TRBV9 . .
CASSLRGLNEKLFF TGTGCCAGCAGTTTGCGGGGGCTTAATGAAAAACTGTTTTTT TRBJ1-4 TRBV27 . .
CASSLRGAGSGDEQFF TGCGCCAGCAGCTTAAGGGGTGCGGGATCGGGGGATGAGCAGTTCTTC TRBJ2-1 TRBV4-3 . .
CASSEARTDYYYGYTF TGCGCCAGCAGTGAGGCGAGGACAGACTACTACTATGGCTACACCTTC TRBJ1-2 TRBV10-1 . .
CASSLAWQGTNNSPLHF TGTGCCAGCAGCTTAGCGTGGCAGGGGACCAATAATTCACCCCTCCACTTT TRBJ1-6 TRBV7-9 . .
CASSSRTGATNEKLFF TGTGCCAGCAGCTCAAGGACAGGGGCGACTAATGAAAAACTGTTTTTT TRBJ1-4 TRBV5-4 TRBD1 .
CATTVYTEAFF TGTGCCACCACAGTTTATACTGAAGCTTTCTTT TRBJ1-1 TRBV28 . .
CASSLILAGGYNEQFF TGTGCCAGCAGCCTTATTCTAGCGGGGGGGTACAATGAGCAGTTCTTC TRBJ2-1 TRBV3-1/TRBV3-2 TRBD2 .
CASRGTGVANYGYTF TGTGCCAGCAGGGGGACAGGGGTAGCTAACTATGGCTACACCTTC TRBJ1-2 TRBV2 TRBD1 .
CASSLSRDINEQFF TGTGCCAGCAGCCTCTCCCGGGATATAAATGAGCAGTTCTTC TRBJ2-1 TRBV6-2/TRBV6-3 . .
CASSMDRVHEQYF TGTGCCAGCAGCATGGACAGGGTCCACGAGCAGTACTTC TRBJ2-7 TRBV5-4 TRBD1 once
CASSYSGSNQPQHF TGTGCCAGCAGTTACTCTGGGAGCAATCAGCCCCAGCATTTT TRBJ1-5 TRBV6-2/TRBV6-3 . .
CASSPGQPRTAYGYTF TGTGCCAGCAGCCCGGGACAACCAAGAACCGCTTATGGCTACACCTTC TRBJ1-2 TRBV7-3 . .
CASSGRDRGGKLFF TGTGCCAGCAGTGGTCGGGACAGGGGTGGAAAACTGTTTTTT TRBJ1-4 TRBV2 TRBD1 .
CRDLDRKQETQYF TGCAGGGATTTGGACAGAAAGCAAGAGACCCAGTACTTC TRBJ2-5 TRBV29-1 . .